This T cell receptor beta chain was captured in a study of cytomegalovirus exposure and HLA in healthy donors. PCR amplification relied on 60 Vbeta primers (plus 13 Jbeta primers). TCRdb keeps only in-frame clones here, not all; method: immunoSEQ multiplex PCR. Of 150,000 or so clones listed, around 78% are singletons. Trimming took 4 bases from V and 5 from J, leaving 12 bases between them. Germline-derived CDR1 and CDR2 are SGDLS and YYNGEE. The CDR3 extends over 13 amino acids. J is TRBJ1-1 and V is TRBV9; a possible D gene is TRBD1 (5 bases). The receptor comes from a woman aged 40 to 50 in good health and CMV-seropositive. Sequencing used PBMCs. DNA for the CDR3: TGTGCCAGCAGCCGGCTGGGGGGGACTGAAGCTTTCTTT. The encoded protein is CASSRLGGTEAFF.